Sequencing of this TCR beta chain was carried out in a study of blood T cell repertoires in COVID-19. Per the germline V gene, CDR1 is SGHRS and CDR2 is YFSETQ. The ends were cut back, 1 base at V and 4 bases at J, with 9 bases in the middle. The CDR3 runs 14 residues. Libraries were prepared by immunoSEQ multiplex PCR; TCRdb keeps only in-frame clonotypes and omits some of them. The sample has about 110,000 clones; 80% to 90% are singletons. The sequenced sample was peripheral blood. V usage is TRBV5-1 and J usage is TRBJ1-3; possible D gene TRBD1, 5 bases. The sequence was collected from a human donor in a cohort sampled during active COVID-19. CDR3 sequence reads: CASSLHSGGNTIYF. The DNA for the CDR3 is TGCGCCAGCAGCTTGCATTCAGGGGGAAACACCATATATTTT.